The sequence of this T cell receptor beta chain was determined in a study of T-cell reconstitution after alpha-beta-depleted transplantation in children. This clonotype has only a few counts. Unique molecular identifiers were incorporated during preparation of the TCRbeta library. TCRdb analysed the PCR reads with MiXCR anew, one entry per CDR3 protein. Of around 580,000 distinct CDR3 sequences in the sample, under 30% were seen once. The receptor was isolated from a boy younger than two who had a stem cell transplant for acute myeloid leukemia, so the T cells may come from the graft donor. Sequencing was performed on PBMCs, mostly from graft donor cells, taken 360 days after TCRalphabeta/CD19-depleted stem cell transplant.

This CDR3 is CSVEQRGGYNEQFF. For the CDR3, the DNA is TGCAGCGTTGAACAGCGGGGGGGGTACAATGAGCAGTTCTTC. This chain connects TRBV29-1 to TRBJ2-1; 10 bases are shared with TRBD2. CDR1 is SQVTM, CDR2 ANQGSEA, per germline. The CDR3 is 14 amino acids. The V gene end was trimmed by 2 bases and the J gene end by 4 bases; junction bases not matched to a gene: 2.